This note documents a single T cell receptor (beta chain) sequence. It was with 60 Vbeta and 13 Jbeta primers that the PCR ran. Sequencing was performed with immunoSEQ multiplex PCR; in TCRdb, only in-frame clones are kept and a portion is missing. The repertoire has approximately 210,000 clones, nearly 80% of them found once; the top ten carry approximately 1.8%. This sample is part of a study of cytomegalovirus exposure and HLA in healthy donors. This CDR3 contains 15 residues. Germline assignment: CDR1 SEHNR and CDR2 FQNEAQ (reference sequence). V lost 5 bases and J lost 8, with 19 bases in between.

The sequencing sample was made of PBMCs. The J gene is TRBJ2-1, the V gene TRBV7-9, with a tentative D call TRBD2 (5 bases). The clonotype originates from a male donor in good health and CMV-seronegative. CDR3 region: CASSPPGDMRDEQFF. DNA of the CDR3: TGTGCCAGCAGCCCTCCGGGCGACATGAGGGATGAGCAGTTCTTC.